This entry concerns a single T cell receptor beta chain. Its antigen remains unidentified. The data belong to a study of beta chain features in type 1 diabetes. Study-wide background: The study found patients and healthy donors alike in age, gender and cell yields.

Broader study findings: A pattern of fewer insertions and more deletions at VDJ junctions was seen in type 1 diabetes patients.

Trimming took off 6 bases at V and 3 bases at J, with 11 bases between the two ends. Germline CDR1 is MGHDK and CDR2 is SYGVNS. The CDR3 spans 13 residues. Since all of the isolated RNA was reverse transcribed, expressed TCRB transcripts were what got sequenced. About 3.3 million reads, on average, came from each naive, central memory and regulatory T cell sample. This table comes from immunoSEQ multiplex PCR, and its TCRdb copy is limited to in-frame clones, with some not included. The data show more than 300,000 clones, more than 13% seen once. CD45RO/CCR7/CD25/CD127/CD95/CD27 sorting isolated CD4+ naive, central memory, regulatory and stem cell-like memory cells.

Source material: naive CD4+ T cells from blood. The V and J genes are TRBV25-1 and TRBJ1-1, with D perhaps TRBD1 (6 bases). This TCR was recovered from a woman between 18 and 29 years old in good health. CDR3 protein: CASRMGAYTEAFF. CDR3 nucleotides: TGTGCCAGCAGAATGGGGGCTTACACTGAAGCTTTCTTT.